This T cell receptor (beta chain) came from a study of T cell repertoires in cytomegalovirus infection. As for the study in general: Indicated by public TCR beta signatures were CMV infection and matching HLA type.

There are 17 residues in the CDR3. V shed 0 bases and J shed 0 bases, with 14 bases lying between them. Germline V gene sequence: CDR1 SGHAT, CDR2 FQNNGV. This clonotype was picked up many times. Its antigen is unknown. TCRdb reanalysed the reads using MiXCR and keeps one entry per CDR3 protein. The table shows 250,000 or so distinct CDR3 sequences, with 15% to 20% occurring only once. The study's findings and limits: CMV-specific TCR beta clonotypes restricted by HLA-C were the ones dominating the ex vivo response. Pooled public TCR beta family frequency picked out CMV carriers with the relevant HLA.

The chain combines TRBV11-2 with TRBJ2-5; D may be TRBD1 (5 bases). The sequence was obtained from a human donor in good health (CMV status not recorded). Some clones in this sample may be carry-over from other donors' samples. Input material: CD8+ T cells from PBMCs. CDR3 coding DNA: TGTGCCAGCAGCTTAGATAGGGGAACAGCGTACCAAGAGACCCAGTACTTC. As protein: CASSLDRGTAYQETQYF.